These 7 T cell receptor beta chains were sequenced from one sample in a study of T cells in Graves' hyperthyroidism and ophthalmopathy. TCR beta CDR3 regions were amplified from RNA transcripts. First-round RT-PCR with HTBI primers amplified the TCR CDR3 region. TCRdb re-called the multiplex PCR reads through MiXCR, storing one row per CDR3 protein. The table includes around 300,000 distinct CDR3 sequences, 10% to 15% detected once. The sequenced sample consisted of blood. The receptor source for this set is a woman between 25 and 40 years old with Graves' hyperthyroidism that later progressed to Graves' ophthalmopathy.

Remarks on this clonotype: Given a much more abundant clone one base away, this may be a read error. V gene TRBV4-3 combines with J gene TRBJ1-1; D not certain. Between the trimmed V and J ends, which lost 1 base and 7 bases, there was a span of 13 bases. The length of the CDR3 is 14 residues. Germline values: CDR1 LGHNA, CDR2 YSLEER. The CDR3 DNA reads TGCGCCAGCAGCCAAGCCTACTTGGCGGATGAAGCTTTCTTT. The encoded protein is CASSQAYLADEAFF.

The V and J genes are TRBV12-3 or TRBV12-4 and TRBJ1-5; D might be TRBD1 (6 bases). Trimming took 6 bases from V and 7 from J, leaving 16 bases between them. This CDR3 comprises 14 residues. The chain's CDR3 is CASSSSPGVQPQHF. DNA of the CDR3: TGTGCCAGCAGCTCAAGTCCAGGGGTGCAGCCCCAGCATTTT.

This sequence joins TRBV5-1 and TRBJ2-1; TRBD2 matches 15 bases. Germline values: CDR1 SGHRS, CDR2 YFSETQ. This CDR3 spans 18 amino acids. Losses at the gene ends were 2 bases for V and 1 base for J; bases not matched to a gene: 4. The CDR3 sequence is CASSFGLAGGQSYNEQFF. Written as DNA, the CDR3 is TGCGCCAGCAGCTTCGGACTAGCGGGAGGGCAATCCTACAATGAGCAGTTCTTC.

This clonotype was seen a few times. The chain carries TRBV27 and TRBJ2-7; D assignment may be TRBD1 or TRBD2 (5 bases each). The germline V gene encodes CDR1 MNHEY and CDR2 SMNVEV (reference sequence). V lost 9 bases to trimming and J lost 4 bases, with 19 bases between them. There are 14 residues in the CDR3. The CDR3 region has the DNA TGTGCCAGTAACGATGAGGGGCCTGCATACGAGCAGTACTTC. Its protein is CASNDEGPAYEQYF.

This clonotype showed up many times. The chain links TRBV24-1 to TRBJ1-2; 7 bases agree with TRBD1. The germline gives CDR1 KGHDR, CDR2 SFDVKD. With 10 bases clipped from V and 4 bases from J, the junction kept 5 bases outside the gene matches. CDR3 length: 12 amino acids. The CDR3 loop is CATQDRSYGYTF. In nucleotides, the CDR3 is TGTGCCACTCAGGACAGGAGCTATGGCTACACCTTC.

This clonotype was seen a few times. The V gene is TRBV13, the J gene TRBJ2-7, with 12 bases matching TRBD1. Germline V gives CDR1 PRHDT, CDR2 FYEKMQ (reference sequence). V was pared by 5 bases and J by 5 bases, with 7 bases of the junction left unmatched. This CDR3 region has 15 residues. CDR3 sequence reads: CASSMGTGGWDEQYF. CDR3 DNA: TGTGCCAGCAGCATGGGGACAGGGGGCTGGGACGAGCAGTACTTC.

This clonotype was detected a few times. The gene calls are TRBV4-2 and TRBJ1-2; no reliable D call. Trimming took off 1 base at V and 8 bases at J, with 14 bases between the two ends. The CDR3 contains 14 residues. The germline V gene has CDR1 LGHNA and CDR2 YNFKEQ. The CDR3, as DNA: TGTGCCAGCAGCCAAGTCGGGCTGTGGGAGGGCTACACCTTC. It translates to CASSQVGLWEGYTF.